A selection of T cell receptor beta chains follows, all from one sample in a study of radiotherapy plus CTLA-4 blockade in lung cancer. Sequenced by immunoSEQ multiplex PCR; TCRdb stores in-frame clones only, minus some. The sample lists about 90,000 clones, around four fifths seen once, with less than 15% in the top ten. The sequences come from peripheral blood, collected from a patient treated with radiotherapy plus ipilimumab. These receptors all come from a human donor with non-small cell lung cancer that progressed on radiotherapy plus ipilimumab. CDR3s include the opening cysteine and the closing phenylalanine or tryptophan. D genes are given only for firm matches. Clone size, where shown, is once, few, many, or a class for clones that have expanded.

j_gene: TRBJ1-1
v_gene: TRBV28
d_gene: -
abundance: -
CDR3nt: TGTGCCAGCAGTTCCGTAACTGAAGCTTTCTTT
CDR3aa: CASSSVTEAFF

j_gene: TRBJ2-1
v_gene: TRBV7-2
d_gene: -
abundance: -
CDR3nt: TGTGCCAGCAGCTTAGCTCTAGCCTACTACAATGAGCAGTTCTTC
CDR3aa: CASSLALAYYNEQFF

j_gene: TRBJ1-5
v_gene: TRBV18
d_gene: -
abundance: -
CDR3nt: TGTGCCAGCTCACGTCTGAGACAGGAGGTCTTAAATCAGCCCCAGCATTTT
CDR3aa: CASSRLRQEVLNQPQHF

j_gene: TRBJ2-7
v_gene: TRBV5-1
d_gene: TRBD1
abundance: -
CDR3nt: TGCGCCAGCAGCTCGGGACAGGGGCCATACGAGCAGTACTTC
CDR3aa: CASSSGQGPYEQYF

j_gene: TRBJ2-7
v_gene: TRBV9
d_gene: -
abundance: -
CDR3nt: TGTGCCAGCAGCGTGGAATCCGAATGGAGGGAGCAGTACTTC
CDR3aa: CASSVESEWREQYF

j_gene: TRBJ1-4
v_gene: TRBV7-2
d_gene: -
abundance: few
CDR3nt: TGTGCCAGCAGCGAGGGGGGGGCAACTAATGAAAAACTGTTTTTT
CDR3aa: CASSEGGATNEKLFF

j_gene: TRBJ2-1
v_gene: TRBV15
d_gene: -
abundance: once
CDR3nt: TGTGCCACCAGCAGAGTTCCCCTCCGTTCGACGGATGAGCAGTTCTTC
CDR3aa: CATSRVPLRSTDEQFF

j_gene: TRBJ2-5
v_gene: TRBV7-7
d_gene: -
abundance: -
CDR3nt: TGTGCCAGCAGCTTAGTAGGGCGGGATGGAGAGACCCAGTACTTC
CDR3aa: CASSLVGRDGETQYF

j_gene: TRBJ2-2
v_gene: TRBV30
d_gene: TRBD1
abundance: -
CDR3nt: TGTGCCTGGAGTGTAGACAGGGATAACACCGGGGAGCTGTTTTTT
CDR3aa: CAWSVDRDNTGELFF

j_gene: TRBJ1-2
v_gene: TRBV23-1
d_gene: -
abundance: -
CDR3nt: TGCGCCAGCAGTCAATCGAGGGCGACGGGGGACTATGGCTACACCTTC
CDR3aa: CASSQSRATGDYGYTF

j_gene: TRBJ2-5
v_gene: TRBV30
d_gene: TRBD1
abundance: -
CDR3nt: TGTGCCTGGGGTTCGGGACAGGGGATAGAGACCCAGTACTTC
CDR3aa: CAWGSGQGIETQYF

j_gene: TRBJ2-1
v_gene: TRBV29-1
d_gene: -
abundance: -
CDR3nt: TGCAGCGTTGCGTGGCAGGTGATTCTACTAAACAATGAGCAGTTCTTC
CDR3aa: CSVAWQVILLNNEQFF

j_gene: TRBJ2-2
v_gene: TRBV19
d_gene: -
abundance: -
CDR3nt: TGTGCAGTACGGCAGGGATGGAACACCGGGGAGCTGTTTTTT
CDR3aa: CAVRQGWNTGELFF

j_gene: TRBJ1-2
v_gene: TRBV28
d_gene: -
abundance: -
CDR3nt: TGTGCAAGGGGGTGTGGCTACACCTTC
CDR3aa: CARGCGYTF

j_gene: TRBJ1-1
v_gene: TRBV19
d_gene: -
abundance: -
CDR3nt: TGTGCCAGTAGTCAGGGGCTGAACACTGAAGCTTTCTTT
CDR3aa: CASSQGLNTEAFF

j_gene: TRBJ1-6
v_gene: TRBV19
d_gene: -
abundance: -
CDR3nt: TGTGCCAGTAGTATCCAGGCGGCGGCGAGGTCCTATAATTCACCCCTCCACTTT
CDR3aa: CASSIQAAARSYNSPLHF

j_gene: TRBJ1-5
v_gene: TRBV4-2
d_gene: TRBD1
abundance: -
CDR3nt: TGTGCCAGCAGCCAAGAACAGGGGATGGGAGGTCAGCCCCAGCATTTT
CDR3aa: CASSQEQGMGGQPQHF

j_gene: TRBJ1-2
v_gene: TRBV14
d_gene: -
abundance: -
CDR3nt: TGTGCCAGCAGCCAAGATCGGGAATTGGGTGATGGCTACACCTTC
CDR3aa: CASSQDRELGDGYTF

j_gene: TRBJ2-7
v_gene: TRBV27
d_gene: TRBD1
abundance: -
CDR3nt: TGTGCCAGCAGTTTAATGGGCTCCCGGGTGGGGACACAGGGGAAATCGCCCTACGAGCAGTACTTC
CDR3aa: CASSLMGSRVGTQGKSPYEQYF

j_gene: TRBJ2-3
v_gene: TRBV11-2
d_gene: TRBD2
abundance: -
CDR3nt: TGTGCCAGCAGCCCCGCCAGAGGAGCGGGGGGGCTCGATACGCAGTATTTT
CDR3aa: CASSPARGAGGLDTQYF

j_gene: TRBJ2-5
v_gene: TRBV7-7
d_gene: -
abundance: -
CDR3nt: TGTGCTAGCAGCTCACAACCCGGGACGAAGGGGACCCAGTACTTC
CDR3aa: CASSSQPGTKGTQYF

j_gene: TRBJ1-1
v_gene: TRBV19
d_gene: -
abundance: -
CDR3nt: TGTGCCAGTAGTACCTTAGGGGGTACTGAAGCTTTCTTT
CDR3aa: CASSTLGGTEAFF

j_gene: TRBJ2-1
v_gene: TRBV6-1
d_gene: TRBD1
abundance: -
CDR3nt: TGTGCCAGCAGTGAATCCGATGCCGGGACAGGGTTCAATGAGCAGTTCTTC
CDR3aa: CASSESDAGTGFNEQFF

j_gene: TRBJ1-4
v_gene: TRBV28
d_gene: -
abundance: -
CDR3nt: TGTGCCAGCAGTTTAGGTGAAAAACTGTTTTTT
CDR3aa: CASSLGEKLFF

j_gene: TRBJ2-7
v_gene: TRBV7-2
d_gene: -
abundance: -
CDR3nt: TGTGCCAGCAGCTTTTATGGGGGGCGGGCTTACGAGCAGTACTTC
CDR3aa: CASSFYGGRAYEQYF

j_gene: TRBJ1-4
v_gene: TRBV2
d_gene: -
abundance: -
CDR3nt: TGTGCCACCACAGCCACCCGGAACCATGAAAAACTGTTTTTT
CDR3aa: CATTATRNHEKLFF